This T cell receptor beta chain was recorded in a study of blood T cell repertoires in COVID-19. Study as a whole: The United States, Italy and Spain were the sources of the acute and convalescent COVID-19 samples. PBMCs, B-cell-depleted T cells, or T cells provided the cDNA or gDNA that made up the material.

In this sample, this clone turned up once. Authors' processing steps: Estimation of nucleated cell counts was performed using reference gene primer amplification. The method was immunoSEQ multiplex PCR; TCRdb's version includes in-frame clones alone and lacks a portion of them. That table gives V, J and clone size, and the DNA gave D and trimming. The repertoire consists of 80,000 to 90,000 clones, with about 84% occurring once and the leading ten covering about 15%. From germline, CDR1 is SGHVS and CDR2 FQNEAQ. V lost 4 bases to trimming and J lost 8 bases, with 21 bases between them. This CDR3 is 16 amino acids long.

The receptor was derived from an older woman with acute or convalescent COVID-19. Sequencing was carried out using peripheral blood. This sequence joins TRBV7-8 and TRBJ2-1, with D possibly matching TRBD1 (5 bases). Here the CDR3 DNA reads TGTGCCAGCAGCTACATTAGGGGCTCTATTTACGATGAGCAGTTCTTC. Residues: CASSYIRGSIYDEQFF.